This record covers a single T cell receptor beta chain. Sequencing used immunoSEQ multiplex PCR; TCRdb keeps in-frame clones, though not all of them. In the table there are more than 250,000 clones, about 90% of which are singletons. The data originate from a study of blood T cell repertoires in COVID-19. This TCR came from a young woman who had recovered from COVID-19. The source material was peripheral blood.

CDR3 sequence (DNA): TGTGCCGTGGGACAGGGCGCCTACGAGCAGTACTTC. Protein product: CAVGQGAYEQYF. The gene calls are TRBV25-1 and TRBJ2-7; 9 positions match TRBD1. CDR3 length: 12 residues. The V gene's germline CDR1 is MGHDK and CDR2 SYGVNS. J was trimmed by 2 bases and V by 11 bases; bases with no gene match: 4.